This is a list of T cell receptor beta chains from one sample in a study of control samples from healthy donors and cancer patients. Method: immunoSEQ multiplex PCR; TCRdb's copy keeps in-frame clones and lacks some. The sample holds 130,000 or so clones, nearly 90% seen once. The specimen sequenced was blood. The receptor set was obtained from a man aged 45-65 years in good health. CDR3s include the opening cysteine and the closing phenylalanine or tryptophan. A D gene is named only where the DNA matches it firmly. Where a row states a size, it is once, few, many or the class of an expanded clone; other rows omit it.

TGCGCCAGCAGCCAAGATCTCCGAGGAGGGGAGACCCAGTACTTC	CASSQDLRGGETQYF	15	NA	TRBJ2-5	NA	TRBV4-1
TGTGCCAGCAGTTTAGGGCAGGGGTCCGAAGCTTTCTTT	CASSLGQGSEAFF	13	NA	TRBJ1-1	NA	TRBV12-3/TRBV12-4
TGCGCCAGCAGCTTGGGACTAGCGCAGGCGACCCAGTACTTC	CASSLGLAQATQYF	14	NA	TRBJ2-5	TRBD2	TRBV5-1
TGCGCCAGCAGCCCGAGAATAACTAGCGGGAGCACAGATACGCAGTATTTT	CASSPRITSGSTDTQYF	17	NA	TRBJ2-3	TRBD2	TRBV4-1
TGTGCCAGCAGCCCGACTAGCGGGGTGGGAGATACGCAGTATTTT	CASSPTSGVGDTQYF	15	few	TRBJ2-3	TRBD2	TRBV5-4
TGTGCCAGCAGCAGCCATGACCTCAACTACGAGCAGTACTTC	CASSSHDLNYEQYF	14	once	TRBJ2-7	NA	TRBV14
TGTGCCAGCTCACTGTACACCGAGAGTAACTATGGCTACACCTTC	CASSLYTESNYGYTF	15	NA	TRBJ1-2	NA	TRBV18
TGTGCCAGCAGCGAACAGGGGTTGGGATACAATGAGCAGTTCTTC	CASSEQGLGYNEQFF	15	NA	TRBJ2-1	TRBD1	TRBV2
TGTGCCAGCAGTTTATCTAGCGGGGGGTTTAAGTTTGCGCAGTATTTT	CASSLSSGGFKFAQYF	16	NA	TRBJ2-3	TRBD2	TRBV27
TGTGCCAGCAGTCCCCCAGGATTCAGGGGGGGGAATGAAAAACTGTTTTTT	CASSPPGFRGGNEKLFF	17	once	TRBJ1-4	TRBD1	TRBV28
TGTGCCAGCAGCCCCCGGGACAGGGGCAGAGGAGAGACCCAGTACTTC	CASSPRDRGRGETQYF	16	NA	TRBJ2-5	TRBD1	TRBV7-3
TGTGCCAGCAGCCAAAGACTAGCGGGGGTCTCTGGGGCCAACGTCCTGACTTTC	CASSQRLAGVSGANVLTF	18	NA	TRBJ2-6	TRBD2	TRBV14
TGTGCCAGCAGCGTTGACAGGAATTATGGCTACACCTTC	CASSVDRNYGYTF	13	NA	TRBJ1-2	NA	TRBV9
TGTGCCAGCAGCTTTACTAGCGGGGGGACGTCCTACGAGCAGTACTTC	CASSFTSGGTSYEQYF	16	NA	TRBJ2-7	TRBD2	TRBV13
TGTGCCAGCAGTTTGCCTCGGACAGGGTATTTCTTTTCACCCCTCCACTTT	CASSLPRTGYFFSPLHF	17	NA	TRBJ1-6	TRBD1	TRBV28
TGTGCCAGCAGCAAAGGCTGCCACCGGAATAACTACGAGCAGTACTTC	CASSKGCHRNNYEQYF	16	NA	TRBJ2-7	NA	TRBV21-1
TGTGCCAGCAGCTTAGCCATGGGAAACACCATATATTTT	CASSLAMGNTIYF	13	NA	TRBJ1-3	NA	TRBV7-9
TGTGCCAGCAGCTCGGGACTAGCGGTGAGCACAGATACGCAGTATTTT	CASSSGLAVSTDTQYF	16	NA	TRBJ2-3	TRBD2	TRBV7-3
TGCGCCAGCAGTGAGTCTCGGACAGGGAACAATGAGCAGTTCTTC	CASSESRTGNNEQFF	15	NA	TRBJ2-1	TRBD1	TRBV10-2
TGTGCCAGCAGCTTATGGGCCGAATACGAGCAGTACTTC	CASSLWAEYEQYF	13	NA	TRBJ2-7	NA	TRBV7-6
TGTGCCAGCAGCACCGACAGGGGCGCTGCCTACGAGCAGTACTTC	CASSTDRGAAYEQYF	15	NA	TRBJ2-7	TRBD1	TRBV7-2
TGTGCCAGCAGCTTAGCCCCGGCGGTCAATGAGCAGTTCTTC	CASSLAPAVNEQFF	14	once	TRBJ2-1	NA	TRBV7-9
TGTGCCAGCAGCAGGACGACCCAATTCGGCGTAATTAGTGAGCAGTTCTTC	CASSRTTQFGVISEQFF	17	NA	TRBJ2-1	NA	TRBV7-9
TGTGCCAGCAGAGGACAGGGATTCAATCAGCCCCAGCATTTT	CASRGQGFNQPQHF	14	NA	TRBJ1-5	TRBD1	TRBV7-8
TGCGCCAGCAAACCCGCCGGGGCATCGAACACTGAAGCTTTCTTT	CASKPAGASNTEAFF	15	NA	TRBJ1-1	NA	TRBV5-1
TGTGCCAGTAGTTCATATAATTCACCCCTCCACTTT	CASSSYNSPLHF	12	NA	TRBJ1-6	NA	TRBV19
TGCGCCAGCAGCCCGGGGGGGACACAAAGTCTCTACGAGCAGTACTTC	CASSPGGTQSLYEQYF	16	NA	TRBJ2-7	TRBD2	TRBV5-1
TGTGCCAGCAGTGAAGACGACTATGGCTACACCTTC	CASSEDDYGYTF	12	NA	TRBJ1-2	NA	TRBV2
TGTGCCAGTAGTTGGGGTGACAGAGACACTGAAGCTTTCTTT	CASSWGDRDTEAFF	14	NA	TRBJ1-1	NA	TRBV19
TGCGCCAGCAGCTTGGACAGAAGGGGGGACACCATATATTTT	CASSLDRRGDTIYF	14	NA	TRBJ1-3	NA	TRBV5-1
TGTGCCACCAGTGATTTTGGTTCACCCCTCCACTTT	CATSDFGSPLHF	12	NA	TRBJ1-6	NA	TRBV24-1